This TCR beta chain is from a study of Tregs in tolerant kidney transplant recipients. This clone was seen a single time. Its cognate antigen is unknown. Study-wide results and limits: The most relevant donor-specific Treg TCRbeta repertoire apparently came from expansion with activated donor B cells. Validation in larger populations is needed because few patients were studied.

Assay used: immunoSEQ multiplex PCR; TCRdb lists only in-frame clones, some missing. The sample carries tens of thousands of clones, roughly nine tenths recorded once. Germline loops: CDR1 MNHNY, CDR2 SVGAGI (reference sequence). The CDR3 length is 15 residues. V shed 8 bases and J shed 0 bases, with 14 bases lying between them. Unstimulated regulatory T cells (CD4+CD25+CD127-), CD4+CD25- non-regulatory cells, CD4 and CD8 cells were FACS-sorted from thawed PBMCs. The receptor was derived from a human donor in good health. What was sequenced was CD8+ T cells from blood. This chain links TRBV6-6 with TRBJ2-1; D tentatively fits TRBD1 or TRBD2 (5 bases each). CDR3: CASSMGESSYNEQFF. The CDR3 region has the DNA TGTGCCAGCTCCATGGGGGAGAGCTCCTACAATGAGCAGTTCTTC.